The sequence of this TCR beta chain was determined in a study of T-cell memory formation after mild COVID-19. From 5'RACE with constant-segment primers came TCR alpha and TCR beta cDNA libraries that carried sample barcodes and UMIs. TCRdb reanalysed the 5' RACE reads using MiXCR and keeps one entry per CDR3 protein. The sample holds 110,000 or so distinct CDR3 sequences; over 20% are singletons and the top ten take roughly 40%. After removal of 4 bases from V and 8 bases from J, the junction contained 4 bases not matched to a gene. CDR3 length: 14 amino acids. The TCR comes from a man aged 18 to 29 who had mild COVID-19 (a few samples of this study predate the infection). Cell type and time point are not known. The sequenced sample consisted of PBMCs or a T cell subset sorted from them (not recorded which). This rearrangement joins TRBV12-3 or TRBV12-4 to TRBJ2-1; TRBD2 aligns across 11 bases. The DNA for the CDR3 is TGTGCCAGCAGTTGGGGGACTAGCGGTTATGAGCAGTTCTTC. Protein sequence: CASSWGTSGYEQFF.